This entry features one T cell receptor beta chain sequence. Sequencing was performed with immunoSEQ multiplex PCR; in TCRdb, only in-frame clones are kept and a portion is missing. The table includes 30,000 to 40,000 clones, roughly 87% detected once. This sample was taken from a study of OX40 agonist ivuxolimab in advanced cancers. This CDR3 contains 16 residues. CDR1 and CDR2 from the germline V gene are LGHNA and YNFKEQ. The V and J ends lost 0 bases and 7 bases, in that order; junction bases with no gene match: 6. The chain links TRBV4-2 to TRBJ1-4; 9 nucleotides match TRBD1. The starting material was CD4+ or CD8+ T cells sorted from blood, obtained in a trial of the OX40 agonist ivuxolimab. The source of this sequence is an adult with an advanced solid tumor such as melanoma, head and neck, liver or kidney cancer. Written as DNA, the CDR3 is TGTGCCAGCAGCCAAGAGGGGGGACAGGGTAGTGAAAAACTGTTTTTT. Protein sequence: CASSQEGGQGSEKLFF.